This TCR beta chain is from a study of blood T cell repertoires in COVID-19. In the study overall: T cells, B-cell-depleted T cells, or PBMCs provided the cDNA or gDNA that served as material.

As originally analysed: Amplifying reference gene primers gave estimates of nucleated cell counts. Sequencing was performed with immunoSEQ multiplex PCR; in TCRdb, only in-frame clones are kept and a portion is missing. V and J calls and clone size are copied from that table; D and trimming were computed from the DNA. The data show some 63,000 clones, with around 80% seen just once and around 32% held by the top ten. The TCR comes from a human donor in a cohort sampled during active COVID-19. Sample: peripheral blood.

CDR3 protein: CASTGTGGLFGYTF. The CDR3 nucleotides are TGTGCCAGCACCGGGACAGGGGGCTTATTTGGCTACACCTTC. The chain recombines TRBV28 with TRBJ1-2; 12 bases are shared with TRBD1. The CDR3 sequence is 14 residues long. Germline loops: CDR1 MDHEN, CDR2 SYDVKM. V lost 7 bases and J lost 7; bases outside the gene matches: 7.